Listed here is a single T cell receptor (beta chain). Its specificity is not known. The data are from a study of Graves' ophthalmopathy and Graves' hyperthyroidism. Study-wide context: A follow-up of 18 months without ophthalmopathy meant that hyperthyroidism was stable. Overall study findings and caveats: The blood repertoire also included most expanded thyroid clonotypes above 0.001 frequency. Between ophthalmopathy and stable hyperthyroidism, a 13-signature model drew a separation with approximately 87% sensitivity and around 80% specificity.

Clinicians made diagnoses from clinical symptoms, serum thyroxine, TRAb, thyroid ultrasound and orbital computed tomography. The germline V gene encodes CDR1 SGHDT and CDR2 YYEEEE. This CDR3 is built from 13 residues. Trimming took off 1 base at V and 1 base at J, with 5 bases between the two ends. Scientists amplified the TCR beta CDR3 regions from RNA transcripts. First-round RT-PCR used HTBI primers; second-round multiplex PCR followed. One entry per CDR3 protein results from TCRdb running MiXCR on the multiplex PCR reads. This sample yields over a million distinct CDR3 sequences, of which about 38% are seen a single time; around 10% belongs to the top ten.

The chain links TRBV5-6 to TRBJ2-5; no reliable D call. The sequenced material came from peripheral blood or thyroid tissue (not recorded which). The receptor's source is an adult man with Graves' hyperthyroidism. The CDR3 loop reads CASSLIPQETQYF. DNA of the CDR3: TGTGCCAGCAGCTTGATCCCCCAAGAGACCCAGTACTTC.